This is a list of T cell receptor beta chains from one sample in a study of T cell clones after liver transplantation. The repertoire was sequenced with immunoSEQ multiplex PCR; TCRdb's copy has only in-frame clones and lacks some. The sample includes 99,000 or so clones, approximately 85% of them seen just once. The sample in question was CD4+ T cells from blood, obtained before liver transplant. These receptors originate from a human donor who received a liver transplant. Both conserved end residues are trimmed from each CDR3. Fields, in order: J gene, V gene, CDR3 protein.

j_gene: TRBJ1-1
v_gene: TRBV29-1
CDR3aa: SVEGQGASEAF

j_gene: TRBJ2-5
v_gene: TRBV5-4
CDR3aa: ASSLVSGSGETQY

j_gene: TRBJ2-1
v_gene: TRBV7-9
CDR3aa: ASKRLRDNEQF

j_gene: TRBJ1-2
v_gene: TRBV25-1
CDR3aa: ASSPWDRQRNYGYT

j_gene: TRBJ2-3
v_gene: TRBV6-1
CDR3aa: ASRETGMRTDTQY

j_gene: TRBJ2-2
v_gene: TRBV25-1
CDR3aa: ASSAPDRGTGELF

j_gene: TRBJ1-2
v_gene: TRBV6-5
CDR3aa: ASSYRSQVNYGYT

j_gene: TRBJ2-7
v_gene: TRBV5-5
CDR3aa: ASSRQGAYEQY

j_gene: TRBJ1-5
v_gene: TRBV2
CDR3aa: ASSGQGARNQPQH

j_gene: TRBJ1-2
v_gene: TRBV5-8
CDR3aa: ASSLDSYGYT

j_gene: TRBJ2-2
v_gene: TRBV9
CDR3aa: ASTRDRGTGELF

j_gene: TRBJ1-4
v_gene: TRBV27
CDR3aa: ASRDRSTNEKLF

j_gene: TRBJ1-1
v_gene: TRBV18
CDR3aa: ASSLKGGTEAF

j_gene: TRBJ1-5
v_gene: TRBV11-2
CDR3aa: ASSLEGLSNQPQH

j_gene: TRBJ1-1
v_gene: TRBV19
CDR3aa: ASKRGSTEAF

j_gene: TRBJ1-2
v_gene: TRBV18
CDR3aa: ASSYASPSNGYT

j_gene: TRBJ2-3
v_gene: TRBV7-9
CDR3aa: ASRRDSPDTQY

j_gene: TRBJ1-2
v_gene: TRBV7-9
CDR3aa: ASSLGTVNYGYT

j_gene: TRBJ2-4
v_gene: TRBV11-2
CDR3aa: ASSHGRAKNIQY

j_gene: TRBJ2-7
v_gene: TRBV19
CDR3aa: ATRDYRWEQY

j_gene: TRBJ2-1
v_gene: TRBV30
CDR3aa: AWGQQAGVSGNEQF

j_gene: TRBJ2-6
v_gene: TRBV2
CDR3aa: ASTGPGANVLT

j_gene: TRBJ2-7
v_gene: TRBV6-1
CDR3aa: ASGQERQYEQY

j_gene: TRBJ2-7
v_gene: TRBV14
CDR3aa: ASSHGGWGPGSEQY

j_gene: TRBJ1-6
v_gene: TRBV7-3
CDR3aa: ASSQDSLNSPLH

j_gene: TRBJ1-5
v_gene: TRBV4-1
CDR3aa: ASSQTGYENQPQH

j_gene: TRBJ2-7
v_gene: TRBV11-3
CDR3aa: ASSSKPPPYEQY

j_gene: TRBJ2-5
v_gene: TRBV9
CDR3aa: ASSAHSGRTETQY

j_gene: TRBJ1-5
v_gene: TRBV28
CDR3aa: ASSLTASGNQPQH

j_gene: TRBJ2-1
v_gene: TRBV10-3
CDR3aa: AISGQESYNEQF

j_gene: TRBJ2-4
v_gene: TRBV2
CDR3aa: ASNSGDSLAKNIQY

j_gene: TRBJ1-3
v_gene: TRBV14
CDR3aa: ASSQEGYRPGNTIY

j_gene: TRBJ2-3
v_gene: TRBV5-6
CDR3aa: ASSPRQSTDTQY

j_gene: TRBJ2-2
v_gene: TRBV7-2
CDR3aa: ASSLVGLVTGELF

j_gene: TRBJ2-5
v_gene: TRBV4-1
CDR3aa: ASSRPGTAETQY

j_gene: TRBJ2-5
v_gene: TRBV7-7
CDR3aa: ASSFSVGETQY

j_gene: TRBJ2-1
v_gene: TRBV6-1
CDR3aa: ASILGGAVNEQF

j_gene: TRBJ2-3
v_gene: TRBV9
CDR3aa: ASSLRGSEDTQY

j_gene: TRBJ2-1
v_gene: TRBV11-2
CDR3aa: ASSLASGGASDEQF

j_gene: TRBJ2-1
v_gene: TRBV14
CDR3aa: ASSQRAGFDYNEQF

j_gene: TRBJ1-1
v_gene: TRBV29-1
CDR3aa: SVETHSMNTEAF

j_gene: TRBJ2-1
v_gene: TRBV5-1
CDR3aa: ASRTDTIEQF

j_gene: TRBJ1-2
v_gene: TRBV5-1
CDR3aa: ASSPPGAPNYGYT

j_gene: TRBJ2-7
v_gene: TRBV2
CDR3aa: ASSEGGGLAGLISYEQY

j_gene: TRBJ1-4
v_gene: TRBV19
CDR3aa: ASSISGRGEKLF

j_gene: TRBJ2-2
v_gene: TRBV5-4
CDR3aa: ASSTGGTSGGNTGELF

j_gene: TRBJ1-2
v_gene: TRBV2
CDR3aa: ASSEYFVGQGKIYGYT

j_gene: TRBJ2-1
v_gene: TRBV7-8
CDR3aa: ASSLDDSNEQF

j_gene: TRBJ2-7
v_gene: TRBV9
CDR3aa: ASSVGGTGSLEQY

j_gene: TRBJ2-5
v_gene: TRBV2
CDR3aa: ASGETQY

j_gene: TRBJ1-2
v_gene: TRBV28
CDR3aa: ASSFEGPEGWSGYT